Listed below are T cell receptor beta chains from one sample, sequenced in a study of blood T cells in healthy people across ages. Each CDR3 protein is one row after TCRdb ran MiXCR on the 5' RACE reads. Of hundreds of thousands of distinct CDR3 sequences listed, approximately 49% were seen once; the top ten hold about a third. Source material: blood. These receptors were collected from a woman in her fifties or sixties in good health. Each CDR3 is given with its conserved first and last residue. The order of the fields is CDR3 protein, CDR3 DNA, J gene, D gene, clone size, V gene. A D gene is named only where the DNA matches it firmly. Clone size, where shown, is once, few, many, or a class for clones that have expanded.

cdr3_aa: CASSLALAGDQNEQYF
cdr3_nt: TGCGCCAGCAGCTTGGCACTGGCGGGAGACCAAAACGAGCAGTACTTC
j_call: TRBJ2-7
d_call: TRBD2
clone_size: -
v_call: TRBV5-1

cdr3_aa: CASSQDTSGRYEQYF
cdr3_nt: TGTGCCAGCAGCCAAGATACTAGCGGGAGATACGAGCAGTACTTC
j_call: TRBJ2-7
d_call: TRBD2
clone_size: -
v_call: TRBV4-2

cdr3_aa: CASSPVDLPGANVLTF
cdr3_nt: TGTGCCAGCAGCCCGGTGGATCTTCCTGGGGCCAACGTCCTGACTTTC
j_call: TRBJ2-6
d_call: -
clone_size: -
v_call: TRBV7-2

cdr3_aa: CASSSISSSGPRRETQYF
cdr3_nt: TGTGCCAGCAGCTCCATCTCGTCGTCGGGGCCGCGGAGAGAGACCCAGTACTTC
j_call: TRBJ2-5
d_call: -
clone_size: many
v_call: TRBV7-2

cdr3_aa: CASSHYPGQGDHKQYF
cdr3_nt: TGCGCCAGCAGCCATTACCCGGGACAGGGAGACCACAAGCAGTACTTC
j_call: TRBJ2-7
d_call: TRBD1
clone_size: -
v_call: TRBV4-1

cdr3_aa: CASSEVDRSSRGYTF
cdr3_nt: TGTGCCAGCAGTGAAGTGGACAGGTCCTCACGTGGCTACACCTTC
j_call: TRBJ1-2
d_call: TRBD1
clone_size: few
v_call: TRBV2

cdr3_aa: CASSPRRAGIYEQYF
cdr3_nt: TGTGCCAGCAGCCCACGACGAGCGGGGATCTACGAGCAGTACTTC
j_call: TRBJ2-7
d_call: TRBD2
clone_size: -
v_call: TRBV7-2

cdr3_aa: CASSAGLAGGLYTQYF
cdr3_nt: TGTGCCAGCAGCGCGGGACTAGCGGGAGGGCTCTATACGCAGTATTTT
j_call: TRBJ2-3
d_call: TRBD2
clone_size: few
v_call: TRBV7-2

cdr3_aa: CASSFFGGTSEETQYF
cdr3_nt: TGTGCCAGCAGCTTCTTTGGAGGTACTAGCGAAGAGACCCAGTACTTC
j_call: TRBJ2-5
d_call: TRBD2
clone_size: -
v_call: TRBV7-2

cdr3_aa: CASRIQWGTYEQYF
cdr3_nt: TGTGCCAGCAGAATTCAGTGGGGTACCTACGAGCAGTACTTC
j_call: TRBJ2-7
d_call: -
clone_size: -
v_call: TRBV27

cdr3_aa: CASSQVRQGMDEQYF
cdr3_nt: TGCGCCAGCAGCCAAGTCCGACAGGGAATGGACGAGCAGTACTTC
j_call: TRBJ2-7
d_call: TRBD1
clone_size: few
v_call: TRBV4-1

cdr3_aa: CSARRHRGNEQFF
cdr3_nt: TGCAGTGCTAGGAGACACAGAGGCAATGAGCAGTTCTTC
j_call: TRBJ2-1
d_call: -
clone_size: few
v_call: TRBV20-1

cdr3_aa: CASSFQGAGTDTQYF
cdr3_nt: TGCGCCAGCAGCTTTCAGGGGGCAGGCACAGATACGCAGTATTTT
j_call: TRBJ2-3
d_call: TRBD1
clone_size: few
v_call: TRBV5-1

cdr3_aa: CSAVRGGSYEQYF
cdr3_nt: TGCAGTGCTGTAAGGGGCGGGAGCTACGAGCAGTACTTC
j_call: TRBJ2-7
d_call: TRBD2
clone_size: -
v_call: TRBV20-1

cdr3_aa: CSARGGTGSINTEAFF
cdr3_nt: TGCAGTGCCCGGGGGGGGACAGGGAGTATAAACACTGAAGCTTTCTTT
j_call: TRBJ1-1
d_call: TRBD1
clone_size: -
v_call: TRBV20-1

cdr3_aa: CASSPITDNYGYTF
cdr3_nt: TGTGCCAGCTCACCAATAACAGACAACTATGGCTACACCTTC
j_call: TRBJ1-2
d_call: -
clone_size: few
v_call: TRBV18

cdr3_aa: CASSLEASGRTTQYF
cdr3_nt: TGTGCCAGCAGCTTAGAGGCTAGCGGGAGAACTACGCAGTATTTT
j_call: TRBJ2-3
d_call: TRBD2
clone_size: -
v_call: TRBV7-2

cdr3_aa: CASSGDHTGEQYF
cdr3_nt: TGTGCCAGCAGTGGAGATCACACTGGCGAGCAGTACTTC
j_call: TRBJ2-7
d_call: -
clone_size: few
v_call: TRBV2

cdr3_aa: CAARPGVAYEQYF
cdr3_nt: TGCGCAGCACGGCCGGGGGTGGCCTACGAGCAGTACTTC
j_call: TRBJ2-7
d_call: -
clone_size: -
v_call: TRBV20-1

cdr3_aa: CASSSFYGGNLNEQFF
cdr3_nt: TGTGCCAGCAGCTCTTTCTATGGGGGAAACCTCAATGAGCAGTTCTTC
j_call: TRBJ2-1
d_call: -
clone_size: -
v_call: TRBV7-3

cdr3_aa: CSVLTADSYEQYF
cdr3_nt: TGCAGCGTTCTAACAGCCGACTCCTACGAGCAGTACTTC
j_call: TRBJ2-7
d_call: -
clone_size: -
v_call: TRBV29-1

cdr3_aa: CASSPSKLETQYF
cdr3_nt: TGTGCCAGCAGCCCATCCAAACTCGAGACCCAGTACTTC
j_call: TRBJ2-5
d_call: -
clone_size: -
v_call: TRBV7-9

cdr3_aa: CASSLSVGTGSIAKNVQYF
cdr3_nt: TGTGCCAGCAGTTTATCGGTCGGGACGGGCTCGATAGCCAAAAACGTTCAGTACTTC
j_call: TRBJ2-4
d_call: -
clone_size: -
v_call: TRBV27

cdr3_aa: CSANPTGSKDEQYF
cdr3_nt: TGCAGTGCTAACCCAACCGGGAGTAAGGACGAGCAGTACTTC
j_call: TRBJ2-7
d_call: -
clone_size: few
v_call: TRBV20-1

cdr3_aa: CASSTGSGSFGYTF
cdr3_nt: TGTGCCAGCAGCACCGGCAGCGGGAGCTTTGGCTACACCTTC
j_call: TRBJ1-2
d_call: -
clone_size: once
v_call: TRBV2

cdr3_aa: CASQASYLGNEQFF
cdr3_nt: TGCGCCAGTCAAGCTAGCTACTTGGGCAATGAGCAGTTCTTC
j_call: TRBJ2-1
d_call: -
clone_size: -
v_call: TRBV5-1

cdr3_aa: CASSLVGLGFTDTQYF
cdr3_nt: TGTGCCAGCAGCTTAGTTGGTTTAGGGTTCACAGATACGCAGTATTTT
j_call: TRBJ2-3
d_call: -
clone_size: -
v_call: TRBV7-2

cdr3_aa: CASSFSGMNTEAFF
cdr3_nt: TGTGCCAGCAGTTTTAGTGGGATGAACACTGAAGCTTTCTTT
j_call: TRBJ1-1
d_call: -
clone_size: -
v_call: TRBV6-5

cdr3_aa: CATRGTGLDTQYF
cdr3_nt: TGTGCCACCAGAGGGACAGGGTTGGATACGCAGTATTTT
j_call: TRBJ2-3
d_call: TRBD1
clone_size: -
v_call: TRBV24-1

cdr3_aa: CSARPLTITYEQYF
cdr3_nt: TGCAGTGCTAGACCCCTGACCATTACCTACGAGCAGTACTTC
j_call: TRBJ2-7
d_call: -
clone_size: -
v_call: TRBV20-1

cdr3_aa: CASSPGGGSSGANVLTF
cdr3_nt: TGCGCCAGCAGCCCCGGGGGGGGTTCCTCTGGGGCCAACGTCCTGACTTTC
j_call: TRBJ2-6
d_call: TRBD2
clone_size: -
v_call: TRBV4-1

cdr3_aa: CASRAGTGVTYNSPLHF
cdr3_nt: TGTGCCAGCAGGGCCGGGACAGGGGTTACCTATAATTCACCCCTCCACTTT
j_call: TRBJ1-6
d_call: TRBD1
clone_size: -
v_call: TRBV28

cdr3_aa: CASPPPQGVEGSYNEQFF
cdr3_nt: TGTGCCAGCCCCCCCCCCCAGGGGGTAGAGGGCTCCTACAATGAGCAGTTCTTC
j_call: TRBJ2-1
d_call: TRBD1
clone_size: -
v_call: TRBV7-9

cdr3_aa: CASSQVGEQFF
cdr3_nt: TGCGCCAGCAGCCAAGTAGGTGAGCAGTTCTTC
j_call: TRBJ2-1
d_call: -
clone_size: -
v_call: TRBV4-1

cdr3_aa: CASSVVSYNEQFF
cdr3_nt: TGTGCCAGCAGTGTAGTATCCTACAATGAGCAGTTCTTC
j_call: TRBJ2-1
d_call: -
clone_size: -
v_call: TRBV27

cdr3_aa: CASSSEAGGATDTQYF
cdr3_nt: TGCGCCAGCAGCTCGGAGGCAGGGGGCGCGACAGATACGCAGTATTTT
j_call: TRBJ2-3
d_call: TRBD1
clone_size: -
v_call: TRBV5-1

cdr3_aa: CASSHTGGSTYEQYF
cdr3_nt: TGTGCCAGCAGTCACACAGGGGGCTCAACCTACGAGCAGTACTTC
j_call: TRBJ2-7
d_call: TRBD1
clone_size: -
v_call: TRBV6-6

cdr3_aa: CASRRTASSYEQYF
cdr3_nt: TGTGCCAGCAGGCGGACAGCGAGCTCCTACGAGCAGTACTTC
j_call: TRBJ2-7
d_call: -
clone_size: -
v_call: TRBV6-6

cdr3_aa: CASSYFQTSGSTYNEQFF
cdr3_nt: TGTGCCAGCAGTTACTTTCAGACTAGCGGGAGCACCTACAATGAGCAGTTCTTC
j_call: TRBJ2-1
d_call: TRBD2
clone_size: -
v_call: TRBV6-5

cdr3_aa: CASSLERTSSYNEQFF
cdr3_nt: TGTGCCAGCAGCTTGGAACGAACGAGCTCCTACAATGAGCAGTTCTTC
j_call: TRBJ2-1
d_call: -
clone_size: -
v_call: TRBV5-6

cdr3_aa: CSARRAGALNTEAFF
cdr3_nt: TGTAGTGCTAGGAGGGCAGGGGCTCTGAACACTGAAGCTTTCTTT
j_call: TRBJ1-1
d_call: -
clone_size: -
v_call: TRBV20-1

cdr3_aa: CASSEGRRLGYTF
cdr3_nt: TGTGCCAGCAGTGAAGGGCGTCGGCTCGGCTACACCTTC
j_call: TRBJ1-2
d_call: -
clone_size: -
v_call: TRBV6-1